A selection of T cell receptor beta chains follows, all from one sample in a study of shared clonotypes between healthy human individuals. Data came from immunoSEQ multiplex PCR; TCRdb stores just in-frame clones and leaves some out. The sample shows roughly 490,000 clones, around 79% of them seen only once. Material for sequencing was PBMCs. The source is a woman aged 40 to 50 in good health. Some clones in this sample may be carry-over from other donors' samples. Both conserved end residues are part of each CDR3. D genes are given only for firm matches. Clone size is not always given. Where it is, it says once, few, many or a class for expanded clones.

CDR3 protein,CDR3 DNA,clone size,V gene,D gene,J gene
CASRGPGPYNEQFF,TGTGCCAGCAGGGGGCCGGGACCATACAATGAGCAGTTCTTC,many,TRBV28,-,TRBJ2-1
CASSAPGTDTQYF,TGTGCCAGCAGCGCCCCCGGCACAGATACGCAGTATTTT,-,TRBV9,-,TRBJ2-3
CASSLGPLNTGELFF,TGTGCCAGCAGCTTGGGACCCTTAAACACCGGGGAGCTGTTTTTT,-,TRBV5-5,-,TRBJ2-2
CASSQDLVSSYEQYF,TGCGCCAGCAGCCAAGATCTAGTAAGCTCCTACGAGCAGTACTTC,-,TRBV4-3,-,TRBJ2-7
CASSLISGRGTGELFF,TGTGCCAGCAGCTTAATTAGCGGGAGAGGGACCGGGGAGCTGTTTTTT,-,TRBV7-3,TRBD2,TRBJ2-2
CASSLDLEQYF,TGTGCCAGCAGCTTGGACCTCGAGCAGTACTTC,once,TRBV7-9,-,TRBJ2-7
CASSLGGPLNTEAFF,TGTGCCAGCAGCTTGGGGGGGCCGCTGAACACTGAAGCTTTCTTT,-,TRBV5-6,-,TRBJ1-1
CASPRGPRTTNTGELFF,TGTGCCAGCCCGCGCGGCCCCCGGACTACGAACACCGGGGAGCTGTTTTTT,-,TRBV18,-,TRBJ2-2
CASSLDISEQYF,TGTGCCAGCAGTTTAGACATTTCCGAGCAGTACTTC,once,TRBV28,-,TRBJ2-7
CASSETQTINGYTF,TGCGCCAGCAGTGAGACACAGACCATTAATGGCTACACCTTC,-,TRBV10-2,-,TRBJ1-2
CASSPVSGSLEQYF,TGTGCCAGCAGCCCAGTTAGCGGGAGCTTAGAGCAGTACTTC,-,TRBV28,TRBD2,TRBJ2-7
CASSIGKGSRETQYF,TGTGCCAGTAGTATAGGAAAAGGGTCCAGGGAGACCCAGTACTTC,-,TRBV19,-,TRBJ2-5
CASSQDWSSGRVQGHNEQFF,TGTGCCAGCAGCCAAGATTGGAGTAGCGGGAGGGTTCAAGGGCACAATGAGCAGTTCTTC,-,TRBV4-2,TRBD2,TRBJ2-1
CASSLDGAANTGELFF,TGTGCCAGCAGCTTAGATGGGGCAGCGAACACCGGGGAGCTGTTTTTT,-,TRBV5-6,-,TRBJ2-2
CASSFQLGAYGYTF,TGTGCCAGCAGCTTTCAGCTCGGAGCCTATGGCTACACCTTC,-,TRBV5-6,-,TRBJ1-2
CASSSKVESGNTIYF,TGTGCCAGCAGCTCCAAGGTCGAGAGTGGCAACACCATATATTTT,once,TRBV5-6,-,TRBJ1-3
CASSSYRETYNEQFF,TGTGCCAGCAGCTCCTACCGGGAGACCTACAATGAGCAGTTCTTC,-,TRBV7-6,-,TRBJ2-1
CASSLMVSGYTF,TGTGCCAGCAGTCTAATGGTCAGTGGCTACACCTTC,-,TRBV28,-,TRBJ1-2
CASSLTGGPEETQYF,TGCGCCAGCAGCTTGACGGGAGGGCCCGAGGAGACCCAGTACTTC,-,TRBV5-1,TRBD2,TRBJ2-5
CASSPRTGNPYYEQYF,TGCGCCAGCAGCCCACGGACAGGGAACCCTTACTACGAGCAGTACTTC,-,TRBV5-1,TRBD1,TRBJ2-7
CASSSLPTQETQYF,TGTGCCAGCAGCTCCTTGCCAACACAAGAGACCCAGTACTTC,-,TRBV7-6,-,TRBJ2-5
CAWSANIRETQYF,TGTGCCTGGAGCGCCAACATCCGGGAGACCCAGTACTTC,many,TRBV30,-,TRBJ2-5
CASSLDIGETQYF,TGCGCCAGCAGCTTGGATATAGGGGAGACCCAGTACTTC,-,TRBV5-1,-,TRBJ2-5
CASSYSPYTEAFF,TGTGCCAGCAGTTATAGTCCGTACACTGAAGCTTTCTTT,-,TRBV6-6,-,TRBJ1-1
CASSLVGTGIHYEQYF,TGTGCCAGCAGCTTAGTTGGGACCGGTATCCACTACGAGCAGTACTTC,-,TRBV7-9,-,TRBJ2-7
CAISERTSGLNEQFF,TGTGCCATCAGTGAGCGGACTAGCGGGCTGAATGAGCAGTTCTTC,-,TRBV10-3,TRBD2,TRBJ2-1
CASSLVPGSDYNEQFF,TGTGCCAGCAGCTTAGTACCAGGGAGCGACTACAATGAGCAGTTCTTC,-,TRBV11-2,-,TRBJ2-1